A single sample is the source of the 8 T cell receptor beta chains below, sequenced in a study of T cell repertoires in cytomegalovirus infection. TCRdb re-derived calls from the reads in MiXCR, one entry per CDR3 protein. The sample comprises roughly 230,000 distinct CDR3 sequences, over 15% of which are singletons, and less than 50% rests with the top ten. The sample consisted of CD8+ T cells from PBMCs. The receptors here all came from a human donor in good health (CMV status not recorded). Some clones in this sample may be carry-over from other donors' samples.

CDR3 coding DNA: TGCGCCAGCAGAGGGAGGGGTCCTACGGATACGCAGTATTTT. Its translation: CASRGRGPTDTQYF. This chain connects TRBV4-1 to TRBJ2-3; TRBD2 aligns across 7 bases. Germline assignment: CDR1 MGHRA and CDR2 YSYEKL. V dropped 6 bases and J dropped 6; count of bases not matched to a gene: 9. The CDR3 runs 14 residues.

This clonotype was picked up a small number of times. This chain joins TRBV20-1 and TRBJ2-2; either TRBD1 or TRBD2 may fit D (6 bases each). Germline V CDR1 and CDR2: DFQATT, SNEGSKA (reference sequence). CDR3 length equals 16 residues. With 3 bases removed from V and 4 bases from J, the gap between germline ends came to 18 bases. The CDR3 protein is CSASPLWGAGTGELFF. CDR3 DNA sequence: TGCAGTGCTAGCCCTCTGTGGGGGGCCGGCACCGGGGAGCTGTTTTTT.

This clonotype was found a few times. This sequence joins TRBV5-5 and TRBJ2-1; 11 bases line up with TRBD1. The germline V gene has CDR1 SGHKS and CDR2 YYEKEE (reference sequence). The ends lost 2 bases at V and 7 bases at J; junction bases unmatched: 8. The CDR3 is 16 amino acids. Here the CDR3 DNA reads TGTGCCAGCAGCTTAGTGCGGGACAGGGGGTTAAATGAGCAGTTCTTC. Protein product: CASSLVRDRGLNEQFF.

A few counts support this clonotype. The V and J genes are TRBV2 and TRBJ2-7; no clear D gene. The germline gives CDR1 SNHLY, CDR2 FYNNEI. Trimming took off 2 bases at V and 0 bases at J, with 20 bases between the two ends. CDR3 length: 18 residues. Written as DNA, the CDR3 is TGTGCCAGCAGTGAATTATTTGTTCCCTTGGGATCCTCCTACGAGCAGTACTTC. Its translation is CASSELFVPLGSSYEQYF.

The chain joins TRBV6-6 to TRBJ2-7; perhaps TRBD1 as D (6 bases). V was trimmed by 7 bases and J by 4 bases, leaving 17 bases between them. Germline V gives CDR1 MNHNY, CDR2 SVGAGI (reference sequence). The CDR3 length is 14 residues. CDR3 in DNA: TGTGCCAGCACCCTCCGACCCCAGGGGTACGAGCAGTACTTC. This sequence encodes CASTLRPQGYEQYF.

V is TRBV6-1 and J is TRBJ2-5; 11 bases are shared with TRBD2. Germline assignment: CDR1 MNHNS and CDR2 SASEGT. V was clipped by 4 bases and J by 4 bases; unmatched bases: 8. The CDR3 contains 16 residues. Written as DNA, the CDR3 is TGTGCCAGCAGTGGGTCGGGACTAGCGGTAGGAGAGACCCAGTACTTC. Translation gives CASSGSGLAVGETQYF.

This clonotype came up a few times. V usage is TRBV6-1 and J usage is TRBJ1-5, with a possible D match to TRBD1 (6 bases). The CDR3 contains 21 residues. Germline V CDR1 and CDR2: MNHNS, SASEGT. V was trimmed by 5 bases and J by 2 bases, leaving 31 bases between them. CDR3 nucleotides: TGTGCCAGCAGTCGAAAATGGGGACAACTCGAACGAATCATCGGCAATCAGCCCCAGCATTTT. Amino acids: CASSRKWGQLERIIGNQPQHF.

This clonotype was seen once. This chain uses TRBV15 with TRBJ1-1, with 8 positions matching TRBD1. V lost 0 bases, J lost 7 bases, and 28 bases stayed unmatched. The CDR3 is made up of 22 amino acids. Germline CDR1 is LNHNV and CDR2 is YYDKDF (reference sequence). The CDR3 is CATSRDRIGVGGDQTDRGEAFF. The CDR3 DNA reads TGTGCCACCAGCAGAGATCGGATCGGGGTGGGGGGGGACCAAACAGACAGGGGTGAAGCTTTCTTT. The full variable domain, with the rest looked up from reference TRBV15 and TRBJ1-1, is DAMVIQNPRYQVTQFGKPVTLSCSQTLNHNVMYWYQQKSSQAPKLLFHYYDKDFNNEADTPDNFQSRRPNTSFCFLDIRSPGLGDTAMYLCATSRDRIGVGGDQTDRGEAFFGQGTRLTVV.